The 3 T cell receptor beta chains below were found in one sample sequenced in a study of early T cells in non-severe SARS-CoV-2 infection. A single record per CDR3 protein comes from TCRdb applying MiXCR to the 5' RACE reads. The data contain tens of thousands of distinct CDR3 sequences, roughly a tenth of them singletons. Material: whole blood. These receptors were taken from an adult who was a healthcare worker with PCR-confirmed SARS-CoV-2 infection or an uninfected control (not recorded which).

This clonotype was seen at least ten times. The rearrangement links TRBV5-4 to TRBJ2-2; no clear D gene. Germline lookup yields CDR1 SGHNT and CDR2 YYREEE (reference sequence). V dropped 3 bases and J dropped 8 bases, with 14 bases sitting between them. The CDR3 has 14 amino acids. Here the CDR3 reads CASSSLLSAGELFF. Here the CDR3 DNA reads TGTGCCAGCAGCTCCCTCCTGAGTGCAGGGGAGCTGTTTTTT.

This clonotype showed up many times. The V gene is TRBV3-1, the J gene TRBJ2-7; unclear D gene. V lost 3 bases and J 3 bases, leaving 9 bases between the germline ends. Germline CDR1 is LGHDT and CDR2 is YNNKEL (reference sequence). The CDR3 has 13 residues. The CDR3 bases are TGTGCCAGCAGCCACGGTAGCATCTACGAGCAGTACTTC. This codes for CASSHGSIYEQYF.

Many counts were recorded for this clonotype. The chain links TRBV12-3 or TRBV12-4 to TRBJ2-1; 8 nucleotides agree with TRBD2. V lost 5 bases, J lost 2 bases, and 11 bases stayed unmatched. The CDR3 is 17 amino acids. This CDR3 reads CASSRRKEAGAYNEQFF. As DNA, the CDR3 is TGTGCCAGCAGTCGCCGGAAGGAAGCGGGAGCCTACAATGAGCAGTTCTTC.